This T cell receptor beta chain was documented in a study of T cell responses to AZD1222 COVID-19 vaccine. The table came from immunoSEQ multiplex PCR; TCRdb's copy has only in-frame clones and leaves some out. The sample yields more than 85,000 clones, more than 85% seen once. The V end lost 2 bases, the J end lost 8 bases, and 18 bases lay between the germline ends. The germline V gene has CDR1 LGHNA and CDR2 YNFKEQ. This CDR3 contains 15 residues. The clonotype was recovered from an adult in good health. The specimen was peripheral blood, collected on day 0 of AZD1222 vaccination. This chain joins TRBV4-2 and TRBJ1-2, with a possible D match to TRBD1 (5 bases). CDR3 protein: CASSQRTGQWGGYTF. DNA of the CDR3: TGTGCCAGCAGCCAACGTACGGGGCAGTGGGGGGGCTACACCTTC.